This TCR beta chain was sequenced during a study of response to subunit inactivated influenza vaccine. General study findings and limits: Only a handful of new T cells, the authors suggested, are recruited with each seasonal influenza vaccination.

The V and J ends lost 0 bases and 3 bases respectively, with 6 bases between them. The CDR3 is made up of 13 amino acids. Germline CDR1 is MNHEY and CDR2 is SVGEGT. MiXCR, run by TCRdb on the RT-PCR reads, gives a single entry per CDR3 protein. Of about 500,000 distinct CDR3 sequences in the sample, 16% are singletons; the top ten hold roughly 3.1%. For this clonotype: What it recognizes is unknown.

The source is a man aged 45 to 70 who received an inactivated influenza vaccine. The chain has TRBV6-2 or TRBV6-3 and TRBJ2-7; D not certain. Sequenced material: CD4+ T cells sorted from PBMCs, taken about 24 months after vaccination. CDR3: CASSYSEFYEQYF. Here the CDR3 DNA reads TGTGCCAGCAGTTACTCTGAGTTCTACGAGCAGTACTTC.